The text below deals with one T cell receptor beta chain. The antigen it binds to is not known. Base qualities are not at hand, and no much larger clone is one base apart. In the same sample, other DNA sequences code for this CDR3. This entry comes from a study of Ad26.COV2.S vaccination and SARS-CoV-2 variants (dated by TCRdb to about 2021). Turning to the overall study: Vaccine-arm donors were drawn from COV1001, a multicentre, randomized, double-blind, placebo-controlled phase I-IIa trial of Ad26.COV2.S in healthy adults. Blinding of investigators to trial group allocation was maintained during experiments and outcome assessment. The TCR-sequenced set comprised approximately 30 samples: around 20 Ad26.COV2.S vaccine recipients, 5 placebo recipients and 8 SARS-CoV-2 convalescent individuals. TCRbeta repertoire sequencing served as the tool for gauging how specific and how broad the SARS-CoV-2-reactive T cell receptors were following Ad26.COV2.S vaccination. Ad26.COV2.S was given intramuscularly at 5x10^10 or 1x10^11 viral particles, as a single shot or as two shots 56 days apart. Trial participants were randomized into five groups of five, in which low-dose or high-dose Ad26.COV2.S was given once or twice, or placebo was given on both occasions. Results the study describes overall, beyond this receptor: Compared with placebo recipients, Ad26.COV2.S recipients showed higher spike-specific TCR breadth (P = 0.0014). The study was not powered for comparison of responses between vaccine doses or regimens. Non-spike TCR breadth was comparable between vaccine and placebo recipients, consistent with the vaccine containing only spike. After vaccination, spike-specific CD8+ and CD4+ T cell responses were reported to show substantial breadth. The authors noted that the TCR breadth and depth analyses may have underestimated total T cell responses.

The immunoSEQ Assay was the method used to sequence TCRbeta CDR3 regions. After extraction, genomic DNA underwent amplification by bias-controlled multiplex PCR, followed by high-throughput sequencing. As for the authors' bioinformatics: To quantify the absolute abundance of each unique TCRbeta CDR3 region, sequences were collapsed and filtered. T cell fraction was estimated by normalizing TCRbeta template counts to usable DNA, with usable DNA measured through amplification of reference genes found in all nucleated cells. Repertoire TCRs were annotated as SARS-CoV-2-specific when V gene, CDR3 amino acid sequence and J gene were exactly matched to a known reactive TCR set. MIRA supplied the reference SARS-CoV-2 TCR set, which was filtered for enrichment in COVID-19-positive ImmuneCODE repertoires so that public or cross-reactive TCRs were removed. Using the MIRA antigens, annotated TCRs were further analysed by specific ORF or by position within an ORF. Depth was the summed frequency of annotated unique rearrangements, while breadth was defined as annotated unique rearrangements over total unique productive rearrangements. Two-sided Wilcoxon rank-sum tests were used to compare TCR breadth between groups. The table comes from immuneACCESS by way of TCRdb, which keeps in-frame sequences with V and J called. Part of the clones is missing from these tables; in studies checked, under half for an unresolved V gene and the rest for unknown reasons. That table supplies the V and J calls and clone size; D and trimming were determined from the DNA. Here the sample has 200,000 to 250,000 clones; roughly 90% occur a single time. The ten top clones hold roughly a tenth of the sample.

The sample's treatment or condition label is to be understood as: some 20 received Ad26.COV2.S at low or high dose, single or two shots; about five received placebo; per-sample allocation not given. For vaccine and placebo recipients, repertoires were sequenced using samples collected on day 63 after the first injection. In Cohort 1b, around 23 adults aged 18-55 years were enrolled at a single site in Boston, USA, between 29 July and 7 August 2020. As a vaccine, Ad26.COV2.S was a replication-incompetent adenovirus type 26 vector that expressed a prefusion-stabilized SARS-CoV-2 spike protein derived from the original Wuhan strain. CDR3 length: 11 amino acids, cysteine to phenylalanine. CDR3 DNA only is kept here, 33 bases in frame from base 1. The V end loses 7 bases and the J end loses 7 bases, and a stretch of 8 bases separates them. Sequences MNHEY (CDR1) and SMNVEV (CDR2) are obtained from the germline V gene (reference sequence).

This TCR came from a person aged 18-60 years who received the Ad26.COV2.S COVID-19 vaccine or a placebo. Recombination joined TRBV27 with TRBJ2-1; the D gene is unclear. The sequencing here drew on peripheral blood, taken in a trial of Ad26.COV2.S vaccine versus placebo. The CDR3 reads as follows: CASTDGNEQFF. In nucleotide form, the sequence is TGTGCCAGCACCGATGGAAATGAGCAGTTCTTC.